This T cell receptor beta chain was recovered during a study of glioma-infiltrating T cells after dendritic cell vaccination. Time point noted: after dendritic cell vaccination, including at tumor progression/relapse. The germline V and J ends were trimmed by 0 bases and 4 bases, with 12 bases remaining between them. Germline V gives CDR1 SEHNR, CDR2 FQNEAQ (reference sequence). This CDR3 comprises 15 residues. Method: immunoSEQ multiplex PCR; TCRdb's copy keeps in-frame clones and lacks some. The data hold 75,000 to 95,000 clones, with roughly 77% observed a single time. The sample was blood, taken after dendritic cell vaccination. V is TRBV7-9 and J is TRBJ1-1; D is ambiguous. The receptor was derived from a human donor with glioblastoma. The CDR3 DNA reads as TGTGCCAGCAGCTTAGCCCCGTCGGGGATCACTGAAGCTTTCTTT. It translates to CASSLAPSGITEAFF.